This is a list of T cell receptor beta chains from one sample in a study of cytomegalovirus exposure and HLA in healthy donors. Generated by immunoSEQ multiplex PCR, the TCRdb table keeps only in-frame clones and is missing some. Of roughly 120,000 clones listed, 60% to 80% were seen once; the top ten hold about 16%. Sequenced input: PBMCs. The receptor set was obtained from a man in his fifties or sixties in good health and CMV-seropositive. Each CDR3 is given with its conserved first and last residue. Each record gives: V gene, D gene, clone size, J gene, CDR3 DNA, CDR3 protein. A D gene is named only where the DNA matches it firmly. Size is omitted from some rows. Given values are once, few, many or a class for expanded clones.

>TRBV7-9|TRBD2|NA|TRBJ2-7
TGTGCCAGCACCTCGGGACTAGCGGTCTACGAGCAGTACTTC
CASTSGLAVYEQYF
>TRBV10-3|TRBD1|NA|TRBJ2-1
TGTGCCATCAATCCAGGGGGTACCTACAATGAGCAGTTCTTC
CAINPGGTYNEQFF
>TRBV25-1|NA|NA|TRBJ2-1
TGTGCCAGCAGTGACCGACTAGGGAATGAGCAGTTCTTC
CASSDRLGNEQFF
>TRBV19|TRBD1|NA|TRBJ2-7
TGTGCCAGTAGTTCCTGGAGATGGGGACAGGCGAGCTCCTACGAGCAGTACTTC
CASSSWRWGQASSYEQYF
>TRBV29-1|NA|few|TRBJ1-1
TGCAGCGTTGAAGTGAGAATCACTGAAGCTTTCTTT
CSVEVRITEAFF
>TRBV18|TRBD2|NA|TRBJ2-5
TGTGCCAGCTCAGGACTAGCAGAGACCCAGTACTTC
CASSGLAETQYF
>TRBV9|TRBD2|few|TRBJ2-2
TGTGCCAGCAGCGACCCTAATAGCGGGGGGATCGATCCCGGGGAGCTGTTTTTT
CASSDPNSGGIDPGELFF
>TRBV10-3|TRBD1|NA|TRBJ2-6
TGTGCCATCAGACAGACAGGGACTGGGGCCAACGTCCTGACTTTC
CAIRQTGTGANVLTF
>TRBV11-3|NA|few|TRBJ1-3
TGTGCCAGCAGCTCAAGGACAGTCTCTGGAAACACCATATATTTT
CASSSRTVSGNTIYF
>TRBV6-1|NA|NA|TRBJ1-4
TGTGCCAGCAATCAGATATTCAATGAAAAACTGTTTTTT
CASNQIFNEKLFF
>TRBV9|NA|NA|TRBJ2-7
TGTGCCAGCAGCGTGGGACACTCCTCTTACGAGCAGTACTTC
CASSVGHSSYEQYF
>TRBV7-2|NA|NA|TRBJ1-6
TGTGCCAGCAGTGATCAGCGGAGTTCACCCCTCCACTTT
CASSDQRSSPLHF
>TRBV5-6|TRBD2|NA|TRBJ2-7
TGTGCCAGCACCCCCGGGCTAGCGGGGGGACAAAGCTCCTACGAGCAGTACTTC
CASTPGLAGGQSSYEQYF
>TRBV28|NA|NA|TRBJ1-2
TGTGCCAGCAGTTTAGGGGGCTTCTATGGCTACACCTTC
CASSLGGFYGYTF
>TRBV7-2|NA|NA|TRBJ1-2
TGTGCCAGCAGCTTTGACAGTACTTATTTTGGCTACACCTTC
CASSFDSTYFGYTF
>TRBV29-1|TRBD1|NA|TRBJ2-2
TGCAGCGTTGGCCGACAGGGTAACACCGGGGAGCTGTTTTTT
CSVGRQGNTGELFF
>TRBV4-1|NA|once|TRBJ2-5
TGCGCCAGCAGCCTCCGAGAACAGACGCAAGAGACCCAGTACTTC
CASSLREQTQETQYF
>TRBV19|NA|once|TRBJ2-5
TGTGCCAGTACCAAAAGGGAGGGGGGAGAGACCCAGTACTTC
CASTKREGGETQYF
>TRBV7-9|TRBD1|NA|TRBJ1-5
TGTGCCAGCGCTCGGCTGGGTAGGACAGGGGTGAATCAGCCCCAGCATTTT
CASARLGRTGVNQPQHF